This entry features one TCR beta chain sequence. The data were taken from a study of shared clonotypes between healthy human individuals. This table comes from immunoSEQ multiplex PCR, and its TCRdb copy is limited to in-frame clones, with some not included. Among 600,000 to 700,000 clones listed, around 73% were seen once. The CDR3 contains 13 residues. Germline loops: CDR1 SGHTA, CDR2 FQGTGA. The ends were cut back, 5 bases at V and 4 bases at J, with 11 bases in the middle. The gene calls are TRBV7-3 and TRBJ2-5, with D tentatively TRBD1 (6 bases). The TCR sequence derives from a woman aged 30 to 39 in good health. Sequencing was done on a sample of memory CD4+ T cells sorted from blood. Subset noted: CD45RA-negative fraction. CDR3 DNA sequence: TGTGCCAGCAGCAAGGACAGCGGAGAGACCCAGTACTTC. Its protein product is CASSKDSGETQYF.